The sequence of this T cell receptor (beta chain) was determined in a study of blood T cell repertoires in COVID-19. V dropped 1 base and J dropped 3 bases, with 11 bases sitting between them. This CDR3 has 14 residues. Germline assignment: CDR1 GTSNPN and CDR2 SVGIG (reference sequence). The protocol was immunoSEQ multiplex PCR, while the TCRdb copy is restricted to in-frame clones and leaves out a portion. The sample lists 270,000 or so clones; around 89% were seen once. Participants were placed into cohorts based on the clinical history they reported. This chain links TRBV30 with TRBJ2-3; TRBD2 might be the D (5 bases). Sequenced sample: PBMCs or T cells enriched from blood (not recorded which). The source is a woman aged 25 to 39 with acute COVID-19. CDR3 DNA: TGTGCCTGGAGTGGGGGAGTTATAACAGATACGCAGTATTTT. Translation gives CAWSGGVITDTQYF.